This is a list of T cell receptor beta chains from one sample in a study of monozygotic twins with inflammatory bowel disease. TCRdb reprocessed the 5' RACE reads and stores each CDR3 protein as one record, lacking DNA. The sample has about 160,000 distinct CDR3 sequences. Sample: blood. The source of these receptors is a human donor with ulcerative colitis or Crohn's disease, or a healthy co-twin of an affected twin (not recorded which). Both conserved end residues are part of each CDR3.

TRBV28	TRBJ2-2	CASTRVWGNTGELFF
TRBV7-3	TRBJ2-5	CASSWGGGETQYF
TRBV11-2	TRBJ2-7	CATSQGLPYEQYF
TRBV6-5	TRBJ1-1	CAIYGAGRAFF
TRBV7-3	TRBJ2-7	CASSQNSGGYEQYF
TRBV10-3	TRBJ2-5	CATAGTGARTSPGETQYF
TRBV7-2	TRBJ2-1	CASSLQGASNEQFF
TRBV7-3	TRBJ2-1	CASSSPDRGGEQFF
TRBV2	TRBJ1-2	CASSEPGQTYGYTF
TRBV11-2	TRBJ2-2	CASSLLAANTGELFF
TRBV24-1	TRBJ2-5	CATSFTGAGETQYF
TRBV29-1	TRBJ2-1	CSVPLGASGSNEQFF
TRBV28	TRBJ2-2	CASRLHPGIGELFF
TRBV7-9	TRBJ2-7	CASSFGTTLTYEQYF
TRBV20-1	TRBJ2-1	CSARLRDWNYNEQFF
TRBV20-1	TRBJ2-7	CSGSRARGHEQYF
TRBV28	TRBJ2-7	CASSFPRRGTPYEQYF
TRBV24-1	TRBJ2-1	CATSGEGVNEQFF
TRBV5-1	TRBJ1-1	CASSLEMGANTEAFF
TRBV20-1	TRBJ1-1	CSARHPTVNTEAFF
TRBV7-2	TRBJ2-2	CASSSWGSANTGELFF
TRBV6-1	TRBJ1-4	CASSAQANEKLFF
TRBV10-3	TRBJ2-1	CAISQGSGAYNEQFF
TRBV12-5	TRBJ2-5	CASGARGQETQYF
TRBV15	TRBJ1-5	CATSNLRDRGLTFSNQPQHF
TRBV27	TRBJ2-7	CASSPSTGGNEQYF
TRBV12-3/TRBV12-4	TRBJ1-4	CASSPGVGPYEKLFF
TRBV6-2/TRBV6-3	TRBJ1-1	CASSYSTGGLTEAFF
TRBV5-1	TRBJ2-7	CASSLERGDSYSYEQYF